The 2 T cell receptor beta chains given below trace back to one sample, sequenced in a study of blood T cells in healthy people across ages. For the second PCR, which ran for 7 to 11 cycles, a sample-barcoded 5' primer and a J-beta primer mix were used. TCRdb ran MiXCR on the 5' RACE reads and lists one entry per CDR3 protein. The profile covers about 1.8 million distinct CDR3 sequences, with about 49% appearing a single time and 2% to 2.5% taken by the ten largest. The sequenced sample was blood. These receptors were collected from a woman between 40 and 55 years old in good health.

Regarding this clonotype: A much larger clone sits a single nucleotide away, making a read error possible. The J gene is TRBJ2-1, the V gene TRBV12-3 or TRBV12-4; the match to TRBD2 covers 10 bases. The CDR3 has 15 amino acids. V shed 3 bases and J 6 bases; nucleotides not matched to a gene: 5. DNA of the CDR3: TGTGCCAGCAGTTTTGGACTAGCGGTCCCCAATGAGCAGTTCTTC. It translates to CASSFGLAVPNEQFF.

This clonotype was recorded a few times. The chain links TRBV20-1 to TRBJ1-2; 7 bases are a match to TRBD1. Trimming removed 3 bases from V and 0 bases from J; junction bases left unmatched: 4. CDR3 length: 14 residues. Germline V lookup: CDR1 DFQATT, CDR2 SNEGSKA (reference sequence). Here the CDR3 reads CSASRQGTNYGYTF. The CDR3 DNA follows: TGCAGTGCTAGTAGACAGGGCACTAACTATGGCTACACCTTC.